One sample yielded the 15 T cell receptor beta chains listed below, sequenced in a study of cytomegalovirus exposure and HLA in healthy donors. The PCR ran on 60 Vbeta and 13 Jbeta primers. TCRdb's copy holds only in-frame clones and misses some; the assay was immunoSEQ multiplex PCR. This sample has about 110,000 clones, with roughly 71% found just once. Sequencing was done on a sample of PBMCs. Receptors originate from a woman in her 70s in good health and CMV-seropositive.

This rearrangement joins TRBV6-5 to TRBJ2-7, with TRBD1 matching 7 bases. The trim removed 5 bases at V and 4 bases at J, leaving 8 bases unmatched. Germline loops: CDR1 MNHEY, CDR2 SVGAGI. This CDR3 has 14 amino acids. The CDR3 nucleotides read TGTGCCAGCAGTCGGTCGACAGGGTGGTACGAGCAGTACTTC. Its translation is CASSRSTGWYEQYF.

The J gene is TRBJ2-2, the V gene TRBV9, with 9 bases identical to TRBD2. Germline CDR1 and CDR2: SGDLS and YYNGEE. Trimming removed 4 bases from V and 5 bases from J; junction bases left unmatched: 12. CDR3 length equals 17 residues. The DNA of the CDR3 is TGTGCCAGCAGCCCTGAGGGGAGCGGGGGGAGGACCGGGGAGCTGTTTTTT. Amino acid sequence: CASSPEGSGGRTGELFF.

The chain has TRBV18 and TRBJ1-2, with D possibly matching TRBD1 (6 bases). CDR1 and CDR2 from the germline V gene are KGHSH and LQKENI. V was trimmed by 3 bases and J by 2 bases, leaving 13 bases between them. The CDR3 loop spans 15 amino acids. The CDR3 region is CASSPQDSPNYGYTF. CDR3 nucleotides: TGTGCCAGCTCACCTCAGGACAGTCCCAACTATGGCTACACCTTC.

This clone has a handful of counts. This sequence joins TRBV7-8 and TRBJ2-7; D may be TRBD1 (6 bases). Per the germline V gene, CDR1 is SGHVS and CDR2 is FQNEAQ. V was cut by 6 bases and J by 6 bases, with 9 bases left in between. CDR3 size: 11 residues. CDR3 amino acids: CASRGAGEQYF. CDR3 sequence (DNA): TGTGCCAGCAGGGGGGCGGGCGAGCAGTACTTC.

The chain links TRBV30 to TRBJ1-3; D is possibly TRBD1 (5 bases). Germline assignment: CDR1 GTSNPN and CDR2 SVGIG (reference sequence). The CDR3 runs to 14 residues. The ends were cut back, 1 base at V and 0 bases at J, with 7 bases in the middle. The CDR3 reads CAWSGRASGNTIYF. CDR3 nucleotides: TGTGCCTGGAGTGGCAGGGCCTCTGGAAACACCATATATTTT.

This chain links TRBV14 with TRBJ1-2, with D perhaps TRBD1 (5 bases). V was shortened by 6 bases and J by 3 bases, with 14 bases between the two germline ends. This CDR3 contains 14 residues. The germline CDR1 and CDR2 sequences are SGHDN and FVKESK. The CDR3 DNA follows: TGTGCCAGCAGTCGCCTGACGGGGGACTATGGCTACACCTTC. It codes for CASSRLTGDYGYTF.

The genes are TRBV5-1 and TRBJ2-5, with 10 bases identical to TRBD2. The germline CDR1 and CDR2 sequences are SGHRS and YFSETQ. The CDR3 covers 17 residues. V was clipped by 0 bases and J by 2 bases; unmatched bases: 7. CDR3 sequence (DNA): TGCGCCAGCAGCTTGGAGGGTAGCGGGGGGCCACAAGAGACCCAGTACTTC. This encodes CASSLEGSGGPQETQYF.

In its sample, this clone was seen a few times. The V call is TRBV7-6, the J call TRBJ2-3, with TRBD2 matching over 15 bases. The trim removed 5 bases at V and 4 bases at J, leaving 10 bases unmatched. This CDR3 contains 18 residues. CDR1 and CDR2 (germline): SGHVS, FNYEAQ. The CDR3 DNA is TGTGCCAGCAGCCCCAGGACTAGCGGGGGGGCGGGCGCAGATACGCAGTATTTT. It specifies CASSPRTSGGAGADTQYF.

This chain connects TRBV19 to TRBJ1-5; a weak D match, TRBD1 (5 bases). In germline, CDR1 is LNHDA, CDR2 SQIVND (reference sequence). The V gene lost 8 bases and the J gene lost 3 bases, with 14 bases spanning the gap. The CDR3 runs 14 residues. CDR3 in DNA: TGTGCCAGTGGTGGAGGGGCTGTCAATCAGCCCCAGCATTTT. Its protein is CASGGGAVNQPQHF. The full variable domain, in which reference TRBV19 and TRBJ1-5 provide the parts outside the CDR3, is DGGITQSPKYLFRKEGQNVTLSCEQNLNHDAMYWYRQDPGQGLRLIYYSQIVNDFQKGDIAEGYSVSREKKESFPLTVTSAQKNPTAFYLCASGGGAVNQPQHFGDGTRLSIL.

J is TRBJ1-1 and V is TRBV30; TRBD1 aligns across 9 bases. V dropped 7 bases and J dropped 5; count of bases not matched to a gene: 11. There are 14 residues in the CDR3. Germline V gene lookup returns CDR1 GTSNPN and CDR2 SVGIG (reference sequence). CDR3 residues: CASQPGGQGTEAFF. The DNA of the CDR3 is TGTGCCTCCCAACCAGGAGGACAGGGGACTGAAGCTTTCTTT.

Only one count was recorded for this clone. The gene calls are TRBV5-1 and TRBJ2-1; D ambiguous. Per the germline V gene, CDR1 is SGHRS and CDR2 is YFSETQ. This CDR3 is built from 14 residues. The V gene lost 3 bases and the J gene lost 0 bases, with 7 bases spanning the gap. The CDR3 DNA sequence: TGCGCCAGCAGCTATGACAACTCCTACAATGAGCAGTTCTTC. It encodes CASSYDNSYNEQFF.

The CDR3 sequence: CASSVLAGEPTDTQYF. The CDR3 DNA reads TGTGCCAGCAGTGTCCTAGCGGGGGAGCCCACAGATACGCAGTATTTT. The rearrangement uses TRBV6-1 and TRBJ2-3; 10 bases are a match to TRBD2. CDR3 size: 16 residues. V gave up 4 bases and J gave up 2 bases; unmatched junction bases: 6. Germline V lookup: CDR1 MNHNS, CDR2 SASEGT.

Here the CDR3 reads CASTHLGNTEAFF. For the CDR3, the DNA is TGTGCCAGTACCCACCTAGGGAACACTGAAGCTTTCTTT. The chain has TRBV19 and TRBJ1-1; no clear D. The V end was cut by 7 bases, the J end by 1 base, with 10 bases between. The V gene's germline CDR1 is LNHDA and CDR2 SQIVND (reference sequence). The CDR3 is 13 amino acids.

V and J are TRBV11-2 and TRBJ1-2, with 7 bases lining up with TRBD1. The CDR3 has 15 amino acids. Germline CDR1 and CDR2: SGHAT and FQNNGV. The trim removed 6 bases at V and 1 base at J, leaving 8 bases unmatched. The CDR3 spells CASRDRDRINYGYTF. The CDR3 nucleotides read TGTGCCAGCAGGGATCGGGACAGAATTAACTATGGCTACACCTTC.

The chain combines TRBV12-5 with TRBJ1-1; TRBD1 is a possible D gene (5 bases). Per germline, CDR1 LGHNT and CDR2 FRNRAP. This CDR3 comprises 14 residues. Deletions cut 5 bases from V and 5 bases from J, with 15 bases between. The CDR3 loop reads CASGLAGGVTEAFF. DNA of the CDR3: TGTGCTAGTGGTCTCGCCGGGGGGGTGACTGAAGCTTTCTTT. The variable domain in full, with the rest retrieved from reference TRBV12-5 and TRBJ1-1, is DARVTQTPRHKVTEMGQEVTMRCQPILGHNTVFWYRQTMMQGLELLAYFRNRAPLDDSGMPKDRFSAEMPDATLATLKIQPSEPRDSAVYFCASGLAGGVTEAFFGQGTRLTVV.